A single sample gave rise to the 22 T cell receptor beta chains below, sequenced in a study of cytomegalovirus exposure and HLA in healthy donors. The data were produced by immunoSEQ multiplex PCR, yet TCRdb's version contains in-frame clones alone and is incomplete. The sample holds 150,000 to 200,000 clones, about 81% seen once. Sequencing input: PBMCs. The receptor set was obtained from a woman younger than 45 in good health and CMV-seronegative.

This clone was recorded a few times. This chain connects TRBV6-5 to TRBJ1-2; D is undetermined. Looked up from germline, CDR1 is MNHEY and CDR2 is SVGAGI. V dropped 2 bases and J dropped 4 bases, with 11 bases sitting between them. The length of the CDR3 is 14 residues. The CDR3 region is CASSYDGEVYGYTF. In DNA form, the CDR3 reads TGTGCCAGCAGTTACGACGGGGAGGTCTATGGCTACACCTTC.

The chain recombines TRBV5-1 with TRBJ2-2; 7 nucleotides align to TRBD2. The CDR3 spans 18 residues. Germline V CDR1 and CDR2: SGHRS, YFSETQ. V shed 2 bases, J shed 4 bases, and the junction held 14 bases outside the gene matches. This chain's CDR3 is CASSLPHSGRRFTGELFF. CDR3 bases: TGCGCCAGCAGCTTACCCCATAGCGGGCGAAGGTTCACCGGGGAGCTGTTTTTT.

This clone was detected only a few times. The chain is built from TRBV4-1 and TRBJ1-2; D possibly corresponds to TRBD1 (6 bases). Trimming left V 5 bases short and J 4 bases short, with 17 bases between. This CDR3 spans 15 amino acids. Germline CDR1 reads MGHRA; CDR2 reads YSYEKL. This CDR3 reads CASSWGPSVGYGYTF. The CDR3 nucleotides read TGCGCCAGCAGCTGGGGGCCCTCGGTGGGCTATGGCTACACCTTC.

The V call is TRBV7-9, the J call TRBJ2-7, with 12 bases fitting TRBD2. The CDR3 loop spans 15 amino acids. V trimming: 4 bases; J trimming: 3 bases; junction bases outside the gene matches: 4. Germline CDR1 reads SEHNR; CDR2 reads FQNEAQ (reference sequence). The DNA of the CDR3 is TGTGCCAGCAGCTCAGGACTAGCGGGATTCTACGAGCAGTACTTC. Its translation is CASSSGLAGFYEQYF. Using reference TRBV7-9 and TRBJ2-7 for the parts outside the CDR3, the full variable domain is DTGVSQNPRHKITKRGQNVTFRCDPISEHNRLYWYRQTLGQGPEFLTYFQNEAQLEKSRLLSDRFSAERPKGSFSTLEIQRTEQGDSAMYLCASSSGLAGFYEQYFGPGTRLTVT.

This clone was observed a few times. The J gene is TRBJ1-5, the V gene TRBV2; 8 bases map to TRBD1. V was pared by 6 bases and J by 1 base, with 2 bases of the junction left unmatched. This CDR3 has 14 residues. CDR1 is SNHLY, CDR2 FYNNEI, per germline. This chain's CDR3 is CASRAGGSNQPQHF. The CDR3, as DNA: TGTGCCAGCAGGGCAGGGGGCAGCAATCAGCCCCAGCATTTT.

J is TRBJ1-1 and V is TRBV27; tentative D call: TRBD1 (6 bases). Between the trimmed V and J ends, which lost 0 bases and 4 bases, there was a span of 12 bases. The CDR3 loop spans 15 amino acids. Per germline, CDR1 MNHEY and CDR2 SMNVEV (reference sequence). CDR3 sequence: CASSLSGHRTTEAFF. Here the CDR3 DNA reads TGTGCCAGCAGTTTATCGGGACACCGGACCACTGAAGCTTTCTTT.

The chain couples TRBV30 to TRBJ2-7; D is uncertain. The CDR3 is 13 amino acids. Germline CDR1 reads GTSNPN; CDR2 reads SVGIG (reference sequence). Here the CDR3 DNA reads TGTTCTGCGAGCGATCAGAGCTCCTACGAGCAGTACTTC. Residues: CSASDQSSYEQYF.

This clone was picked up one time. The gene calls are TRBV7-9 and TRBJ1-1; the D gene is possibly TRBD1 (6 bases). The CDR3 is made up of 15 amino acids. CDR1 and CDR2 from the germline V gene are SEHNR and FQNEAQ (reference sequence). The V and J ends lost 1 base and 5 bases respectively, with 14 bases between them. This CDR3 reads CASSLGGGARTEAFF. The CDR3 DNA sequence: TGTGCCAGCAGCTTAGGAGGGGGGGCCCGGACTGAAGCTTTCTTT.

The V call is TRBV6-6, the J call TRBJ2-7; possible D gene TRBD1, 6 bases. CDR1 MNHNY and CDR2 SVGAGI come from the germline V gene (reference sequence). CDR3 length: 14 amino acids. V was cut by 6 bases and J by 7 bases, with 19 bases left in between. The CDR3 nucleotides read TGTGCCAGCAGCCGGGACACCTCTTCTTGGGAGCAGTACTTC. This translates into CASSRDTSSWEQYF.

The V gene is TRBV10-3, the J gene TRBJ2-1, with D possibly matching TRBD1 (5 bases). The ends were cut back, 2 bases at V and 6 bases at J, with 11 bases in the middle. Germline CDR1 reads ENHRY; CDR2 reads SYGVKD. CDR3 length equals 14 residues. The CDR3 protein is CAISERGRSNEQFF. In DNA, the CDR3 is TGTGCCATCAGTGAGAGGGGCAGAAGCAATGAGCAGTTCTTC.

The chain combines TRBV29-1 with TRBJ2-5, with 7 bases matching TRBD2. After removal of 3 bases from V and 5 bases from J, the junction contained 9 bases not matched to a gene. This CDR3 is 14 amino acids long. Germline lookup yields CDR1 SQVTM and CDR2 ANQGSEA. CDR3 in DNA: TGCAGCGTTGATAACCCGACTAGCAGGGAGACCCAGTACTTC. This sequence encodes CSVDNPTSRETQYF.

This rearrangement joins TRBV7-9 to TRBJ2-2; the D gene is possibly TRBD1 (6 bases). This CDR3 has 15 residues. The ends were cut back, 1 base at V and 6 bases at J, with 12 bases in the middle. Germline CDR1 reads SEHNR; CDR2 reads FQNEAQ (reference sequence). In DNA form, the CDR3 reads TGTGCCAGCAGCTTAGAGGGGGTGCGGGCCGGGGAGCTGTTTTTT. Its protein is CASSLEGVRAGELFF.

The CDR3 DNA reads as TGTGCCTGGAGTGTACTAAACAGGGGCCCTAGGGAAAAACTGTTTTTT. Protein product: CAWSVLNRGPREKLFF. The gene calls are TRBV30 and TRBJ1-4, with 7 bases fitting TRBD1. With V trimmed by 0 bases and J by 8 bases, 12 bases remained unmatched. Germline V lookup: CDR1 GTSNPN, CDR2 SVGIG (reference sequence). The CDR3 runs to 16 residues.

This sequence joins TRBV5-1 and TRBJ2-3; 12 bases match TRBD2. This CDR3 contains 20 residues. CDR1 is SGHRS, CDR2 YFSETQ, per germline. V lost 2 bases, J lost 2 bases, and 15 bases stayed unmatched. The CDR3 sequence is CASSLTPPSGGGSFTDTQYF. The CDR3 DNA sequence: TGCGCCAGCAGCTTAACCCCTCCTAGCGGGGGGGGTTCCTTCACAGATACGCAGTATTTT.

This chain links TRBV15 with TRBJ1-2; D unresolved. The V gene's germline CDR1 is LNHNV and CDR2 YYDKDF (reference sequence). The CDR3 covers 18 residues. V gave up 0 bases and J gave up 2 bases, with 19 bases separating them. CDR3 residues: CATSRDPKFALPNYGYTF. DNA for the CDR3: TGTGCCACCAGCAGAGATCCAAAGTTCGCGCTGCCAAACTATGGCTACACCTTC. The whole variable domain, filled in from reference TRBV15 and TRBJ1-2, reads DAMVIQNPRYQVTQFGKPVTLSCSQTLNHNVMYWYQQKSSQAPKLLFHYYDKDFNNEADTPDNFQSRRPNTSFCFLDIRSPGLGDTAMYLCATSRDPKFALPNYGYTFGSGTRLTVV.

The chain combines TRBV12-5 with TRBJ1-3; D is unclear. Germline V lookup: CDR1 LGHNT, CDR2 FRNRAP. The CDR3 has 14 amino acids. V was clipped by 2 bases and J by 2 bases, with 7 bases between them. CDR3 in amino acids: CASGLSTAGNTIYF. The CDR3 nucleotides read TGTGCTAGTGGTTTGAGTACAGCTGGAAACACCATATATTTT.

V gene TRBV27 combines with J gene TRBJ1-4; D is unresolved. This CDR3 has 16 amino acids. Looked up from germline, CDR1 is MNHEY and CDR2 is SMNVEV (reference sequence). Trimming shortened V by 5 bases and J by 0 bases, and 13 bases separated the two germline ends. CDR3 in amino acids: CASSPWSSATNEKLFF. In nucleotides, the CDR3 is TGTGCCAGCAGTCCCTGGAGTTCGGCAACTAATGAAAAACTGTTTTTT.

The chain couples TRBV5-1 to TRBJ2-7; 7 bases match TRBD1. The V segment lost 3 bases and the J segment 2 bases; nucleotides outside the gene matches: 11. CDR3 size: 16 residues. Germline loops: CDR1 SGHRS, CDR2 YFSETQ. The CDR3 loop reads CASSSPAEGGAYEQYF. In DNA form, the CDR3 reads TGCGCCAGCAGCTCCCCGGCCGAAGGGGGCGCCTACGAGCAGTACTTC.

The sample holds one count of this clone. This chain joins TRBV27 and TRBJ2-1; 15 bases fit TRBD2. Unmatched junction bases numbered 10, after V lost 8 bases and J lost 5 bases. This CDR3 comprises 17 residues. The germline CDR1 and CDR2 sequences are MNHEY and SMNVEV (reference sequence). This chain's CDR3 is CASLGLAGGGGDNEQFF. The CDR3 DNA follows: TGTGCCAGCCTCGGACTAGCGGGAGGGGGGGGTGACAATGAGCAGTTCTTC.

The chain joins TRBV5-4 to TRBJ2-1; TRBD2 matches at 10 bases. Germline CDR1 SGHNT, CDR2 YYREEE (reference sequence). The CDR3 runs 15 residues. V was clipped by 4 bases and J by 5 bases; unmatched bases: 6. The CDR3 sequence: CASSPVAGGHNEQFF. CDR3 nucleotides: TGTGCCAGCAGCCCCGTAGCGGGGGGTCACAATGAGCAGTTCTTC.

The chain joins TRBV2 to TRBJ2-7; 11 bases map to TRBD1. The V gene's germline CDR1 is SNHLY and CDR2 FYNNEI. The CDR3 is 14 amino acids. The V segment lost 7 bases and the J segment 3 bases; nucleotides outside the gene matches: 5. CDR3 in DNA: TGTGCCAGCACCTGGACAGGGGGCGACTACGAGCAGTACTTC. Translation gives CASTWTGGDYEQYF.

This chain connects TRBV7-3 to TRBJ2-7, with 8 bases that match TRBD2. Per germline, CDR1 SGHTA and CDR2 FQGTGA. The CDR3 covers 15 residues. The junction had 7 bases not matched to a gene; V was cut back by 5 bases and J by 1 base. The CDR3 spells CASSQSSGGSYEQYF. CDR3 coding DNA: TGTGCCAGCAGCCAGTCCAGCGGGGGATCCTACGAGCAGTACTTC.